The rows below give T cell receptor beta chains drawn from one sample of a study of cytomegalovirus exposure and HLA in healthy donors. Produced via immunoSEQ multiplex PCR; TCRdb's table is partial and in-frame only. This sample has 150,000 to 200,000 clones, with 82% found just once. Material: PBMCs. These receptors came from a woman aged 50 to 60 in good health and CMV-seronegative. The CDR3 runs from the conserved cysteine through the conserved F or W. D genes are given only for firm matches. Clone size appears in some rows only: once, few, many, or a class for an expanded clone.

d_gene,v_gene,j_gene,abundance,CDR3nt,CDR3aa
TRBD1,TRBV19,TRBJ1-1,NA,TGTGCCAGTAGTATCCAAGACAGGGGTTGGACTGAAGCTTTCTTT,CASSIQDRGWTEAFF
NA,TRBV4-1,TRBJ1-1,NA,TGCGCCAGCAGCCGCGCCGCCGGTTTCGACACTGAAGCTTTCTTT,CASSRAAGFDTEAFF
TRBD2,TRBV30,TRBJ2-2,NA,TGTGCCTGGAGCCCATTGGCGGGGGAATACTCCGGGGAGCTGTTTTTT,CAWSPLAGEYSGELFF
TRBD2,TRBV9,TRBJ2-7,NA,TGTGCCAGCAGCAAGACTAGCGGGAGTTCGTACGAGCAGTACTTC,CASSKTSGSSYEQYF
NA,TRBV10-2,TRBJ1-5,once,TGCGCCAGCAGTGAGTTACAAAATCAGCCCCAGCATTTT,CASSELQNQPQHF
NA,TRBV25-1,TRBJ1-2,NA,TGTGCCAGCAGTGAGGTGGGGCACTACAGGGATGGCTACACCTTC,CASSEVGHYRDGYTF
NA,TRBV6-5,TRBJ1-6,few,TGTGCCAGCAGTCTCCAGGGCCCCTATAATTCACCCCTCCACTTT,CASSLQGPYNSPLHF
TRBD1,TRBV25-1,TRBJ2-1,NA,TGTGCCAGCAGTGATTTCAGGGGGTCCTACAATGAGCAGTTCTTC,CASSDFRGSYNEQFF
NA,TRBV19,TRBJ1-6,NA,TGTGCCAGTACTAATATGGGGGCAGTAAATTCACCCCTCCACTTT,CASTNMGAVNSPLHF
TRBD1,TRBV2,TRBJ1-1,NA,TGTGCCAGCAGCGGACAGGGCGAAGCTTTCTTT,CASSGQGEAFF
TRBD1,TRBV18,TRBJ2-7,NA,TGTGCCAGCTCACGAGGACAGGGGGCGGGCGAGCAGTACTTC,CASSRGQGAGEQYF
NA,TRBV6-1,TRBJ2-7,NA,TGTGCCAGCCGTGGAGTTCGCTCCTACGAGCAGTACTTC,CASRGVRSYEQYF
TRBD1,TRBV9,TRBJ2-7,NA,TGTGCCAGCAGCGCAGCAGGACAGGGAGGCGAGCAGTACTTC,CASSAAGQGGEQYF
NA,TRBV7-8,TRBJ1-1,NA,TGTGCCAGCCGGGCAGGGCCTTTGAACACTGAAGCTTTCTTT,CASRAGPLNTEAFF
NA,TRBV5-1,TRBJ2-7,NA,TGCGCCAGCAGCTTGGGGGCAGGGACAATCTCCTACGAGCAGTACTTC,CASSLGAGTISYEQYF
NA,TRBV15,TRBJ2-5,NA,TGTACCACCAGCAGAGATCTGGCAGGGGTTTCAGGGACCCAGTACTTC,CTTSRDLAGVSGTQYF
TRBD2,TRBV29-1,TRBJ2-3,once,TGCAGCGTTTGGACTAGCGGGGGGGCCGAATCTAGCACAGATACGCAGTATTTT,CSVWTSGGAESSTDTQYF
NA,TRBV9,TRBJ1-6,NA,TGTGCCAGCAGCGTAGCTTCCTCACCCCTCCACTTT,CASSVASSPLHF
NA,TRBV27,TRBJ2-7,NA,TGTGCCAGCAGTAACTCCGGGAGGGGGCAGTTTGAGCAGTACTTC,CASSNSGRGQFEQYF
TRBD1,TRBV7-9,TRBJ2-7,few,TGTGCCAGCAGCTTAGAGACAGGGGCCAACTCCTACGAGCAGTACTTC,CASSLETGANSYEQYF
NA,TRBV11-3,TRBJ1-1,NA,TGTGCCAGCAGCTTATGGGGAGGCACTGAAGCTTTCTTT,CASSLWGGTEAFF
NA,TRBV5-8,TRBJ2-5,NA,TGTGCCAGCAGCCGACAACGCCAAAAGACCCAGTACTTC,CASSRQRQKTQYF
NA,TRBV28,TRBJ2-3,once,TGTGCCAGCAGTGTATCCAGCGGGAGCACAGATACGCAGTATTTT,CASSVSSGSTDTQYF
NA,TRBV29-1,TRBJ1-2,NA,TGCAGCGTTGAAGGGGCAGGTCACTATGGCTACACCTTC,CSVEGAGHYGYTF